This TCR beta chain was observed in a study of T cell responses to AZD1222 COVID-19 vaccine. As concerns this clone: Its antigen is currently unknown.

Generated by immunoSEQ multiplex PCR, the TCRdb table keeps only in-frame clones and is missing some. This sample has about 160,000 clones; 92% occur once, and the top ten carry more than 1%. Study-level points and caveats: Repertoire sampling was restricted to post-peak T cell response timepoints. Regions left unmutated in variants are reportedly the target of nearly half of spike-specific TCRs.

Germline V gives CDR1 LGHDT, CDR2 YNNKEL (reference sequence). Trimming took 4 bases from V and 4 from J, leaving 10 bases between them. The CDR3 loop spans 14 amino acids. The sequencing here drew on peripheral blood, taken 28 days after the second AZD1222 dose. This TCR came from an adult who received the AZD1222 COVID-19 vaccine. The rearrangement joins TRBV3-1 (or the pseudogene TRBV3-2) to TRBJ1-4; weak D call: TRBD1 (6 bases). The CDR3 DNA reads TGTGCCAGCAGCCGGGGGCGGGGTAATGAAAAACTGTTTTTT. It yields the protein CASSRGRGNEKLFF.